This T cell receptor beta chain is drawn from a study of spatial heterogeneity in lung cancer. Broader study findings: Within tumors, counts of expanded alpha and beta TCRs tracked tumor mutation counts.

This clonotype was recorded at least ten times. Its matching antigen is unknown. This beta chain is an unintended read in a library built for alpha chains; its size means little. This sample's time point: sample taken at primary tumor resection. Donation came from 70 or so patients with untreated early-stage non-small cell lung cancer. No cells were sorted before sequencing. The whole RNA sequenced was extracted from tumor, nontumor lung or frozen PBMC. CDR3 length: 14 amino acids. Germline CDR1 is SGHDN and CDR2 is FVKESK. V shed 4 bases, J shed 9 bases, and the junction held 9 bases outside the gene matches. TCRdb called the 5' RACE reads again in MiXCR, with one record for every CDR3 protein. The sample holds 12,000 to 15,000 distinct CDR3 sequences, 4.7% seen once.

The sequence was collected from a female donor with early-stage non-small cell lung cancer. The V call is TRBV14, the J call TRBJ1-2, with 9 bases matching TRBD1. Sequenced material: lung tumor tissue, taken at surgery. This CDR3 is CASSPWGQGNSYTF. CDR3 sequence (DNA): TGTGCCAGCAGCCCCTGGGGACAGGGAAATAGCTACACCTTC.